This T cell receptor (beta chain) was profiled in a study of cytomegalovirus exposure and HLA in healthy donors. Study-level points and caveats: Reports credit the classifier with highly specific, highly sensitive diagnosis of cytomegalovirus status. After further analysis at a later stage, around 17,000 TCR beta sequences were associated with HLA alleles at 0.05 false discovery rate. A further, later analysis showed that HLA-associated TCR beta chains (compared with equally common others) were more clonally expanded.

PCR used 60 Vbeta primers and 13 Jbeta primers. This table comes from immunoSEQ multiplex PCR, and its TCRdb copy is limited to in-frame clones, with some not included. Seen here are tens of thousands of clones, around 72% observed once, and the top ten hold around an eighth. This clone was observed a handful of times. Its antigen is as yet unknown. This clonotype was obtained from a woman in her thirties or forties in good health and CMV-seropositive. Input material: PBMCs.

Here the CDR3 reads CAWSRGARWTEAFF. In nucleotides, the CDR3 is TGTGCCTGGAGTCGGGGGGCGCGGTGGACTGAAGCTTTCTTT. J is TRBJ1-1 and V is TRBV30, with D perhaps TRBD1 (6 bases). Trimming cost V 2 bases and J 5 bases, with 15 bases left between them. Germline-derived CDR1 and CDR2 are GTSNPN and SVGIG (reference sequence). CDR3 length: 14 residues. Drawing the rest from reference TRBV30 and TRBJ1-1, the complete variable domain is SQTIHQWPATLVQPVGSPLSLECTVEGTSNPNLYWYRQAAGRGLQLLFYSVGIGQISSEVPQNLSASRPQDRQFILSSKKLLLSDSGFYLCAWSRGARWTEAFFGQGTRLTVV.